This TCR beta chain was sequenced in a study of regulatory T cells in long-lasting Graves disease (dated by TCRdb to the early 2020s). In terms of the full investigation: Newly diagnosed Graves' disease patients had taken antithyroid drugs for less than 3 months. This study used TCR sequencing and RNA sequencing of peripheral blood to compare persistent Graves' disease patients against newly diagnosed Graves' disease patients. The study took place in China and was registered as a clinical trial. A total of around 35 samples underwent TCR sequencing: roughly 13 from persistent and roughly 20 from newly diagnosed Graves' disease patients.

Library method: multiplex PCR. The run used an Illumina HiSeq 4000. iRepertoire HTBI primers and Arm-PCR amplification of CDR3 regions were used to construct TCR beta libraries. Before sequencing, the PCR products went through gel purification. The authors processed their data as follows. Gene usage analysis of CDR3 amino acid clonotypes relied on the approximately 60 TRBV and about 15 TRBJ segments identified across samples. Filtered high-quality paired reads were merged into contigs using COPE and FqMerger. Contigs were aligned with BLAST to IMGT TRBV, TRBD and TRBJ reference genes, and CDR3 was defined per IMGT. Highly expanded clones were defined as clonotypes with a frequency above 0.1%. Shannon entropy served as the measure of repertoire diversity, while the Gini coefficient captured V-J evenness. Public clonotypes were defined as clonotypes shared by more than one individual. TCRdb itself trimmed the public reads at Q25 with fastp, ran MiXCR and retained productive beta chains. Here each entry gathers all rows of one CDR3 protein and keeps the most common genes and DNA. TCRdb, not the authors, supplied the V and J calls. The sample records about 610,000 distinct CDR3 sequences, roughly a sixth of which are singletons. Around 13% of the sample comes from the top ten.

Per the publication, the time point label means: newly diagnosed GD, antithyroid drugs for less than 3 months. For both TCR sequencing and RNA sequencing, RNA was extracted from PBMCs in TRIzol. The diagnosis of Graves' disease was made according to American Thyroid Association guidelines. Patients were recruited from an endocrinology department in Xi'an, China. Each patient gave about 10 milliliters of peripheral blood, collected in an EDTA anticoagulant tube. Ficoll Paque Plus density gradient separation was used to isolate PBMCs, and no further T cell sorting was performed. An Agilent 2100 Bioanalyzer and agarose gel were used to check RNA quality, and a NanoDrop 2000 was used to measure RNA concentration. In its sample, this clonotype was seen once. Its antigen remains undetermined. No base-level quality is on record; no much larger clone is a single base apart. A single read counts as weak evidence.

The CDR3 numbers 15 residues from cysteine through phenylalanine. Only the CDR3 portion is preserved as DNA: 45 bases, with reading frame beginning at the first base. As encoded in the germline V gene (reference sequence), CDR1 is MNHEY while CDR2 is SMNVEV. Trimming takes 11 bases off V and 2 bases off J; junction bases not matched to a gene: 13. What the research found in general, with its limitations: Preferential use of TRBV28, TRBJ1-2 and TRBJ2-5 was observed in persistent disease, whereas TRBV20-1 and TRBJ2-1 were favored in newly diagnosed disease. Persistent Graves' disease patients showed lower TCR Shannon entropy and fewer highly expanded clones than newly diagnosed patients, suggesting clonal expansion. As a limitation, the authors acknowledged that the small sample size may reduce accuracy. Sequencing and analysis were limited to the TCR beta chain. Because the primary lesion, thyroid tissue, could not be accessed, the study looked at peripheral blood alone. More public clonotypes were shared among persistent patients (around 2,600) than among newly diagnosed patients (roughly 1,000).

These data were also reused for a study on T cells in Graves' hyperthyroidism and ophthalmopathy. From that second study: Stable Graves' hyperthyroidism was defined as no progression to ophthalmopathy during 18 months of follow-up. Hyperthyroidism patients were newly diagnosed, with disease duration under 2 months, and aged 18 to 65 years. Exclusion was applied to patients with uncontrolled infections, other autoimmune diseases, pregnancy or lactation. Diagnoses relied on clinical symptoms, serum thyroxine and TRAb, thyroid ultrasound and orbital computed tomography. The first round of RT-PCR for the TCR CDR3 was performed with the HTBI primer set and the Qiagen OneStep RT-PCR kit. Most expanded thyroid clonotypes (frequency above 0.001) were also found in blood, which suggests that blood repertoires may mirror thyroid immune responses. In cross-validation, a model built on a 13 V-J signature told ophthalmopathy apart from stable hyperthyroidism with 85% to 90% sensitivity and roughly 81% specificity, and in testing the same model reached 80%/75%. During validation, the model predicted progression to ophthalmopathy a median of about 6.5 months ahead of onset, with around 71% sensitivity and 72% to 80% specificity. A discovery cohort of about 96 patients, 43 with Graves' ophthalmopathy and more than 55 with stable Graves' hyperthyroidism, was used to find distinguishing TCR V-J signatures. Prospective prediction of ophthalmopathy was tested in an independent validation cohort consisting of some 20 hyperthyroidism patients and 15 to 17 patients who later progressed to ophthalmopathy. For training and testing, the 100 patients in the discovery cohort were randomly divided in a 7:3 ratio. In addition, the study compared T-cell repertoires in thyroid tissue and in blood from roughly 6 Graves' hyperthyroidism patients. After sampling, hyperthyroidism patients received methimazole starting at 30 mg daily, and ophthalmopathy patients received high-dose intravenous methylprednisolone. A second multiplex PCR round built the libraries, followed by size selection and purification. The libraries were sequenced on an Illumina HiSeq2000 using paired-end 100 bp reads. SOAPnuke was used to process the raw data, throwing out any read that contained adapters or uncalled bases, had a mean Phred below 15, or lacked an exact constant-primer or identifier match. COPE v1.2.5 was used to merge high-quality paired reads, and clonotypes were defined as unique nucleotide sequences. MiTCR v1.1 was used to align clonotypes to the IMGT TRBV, TRBD and TRBJ reference segments. Only V-J combinations with frequency above 0.0001, covering 99.2% of repertoires, were analysed. The TCS score was defined as F50 (clonal expansion) divided by E x V (chaos), with BLOSUM62-based TCRdist calculated between CDR3 peptides within each V-J. Welch's t-statistics and random forest reduced fewer than 550 V-J features to roughly 13, which were used in a naive Bayes classifier (R e1071). No statistical method was used to set the sample size in advance, and investigators knew the group allocation. According to the paper, TCR Vbeta CDR3 sequencing was carried out on roughly 130 peripheral blood samples, which came from about 45 ophthalmopathy, roughly 75 hyperthyroidism and around 17 progressor patients.

The sequencing used peripheral blood mononuclear cells (PBMCs), collected at new diagnosis, from a patient treated with antithyroid drugs. This TCR came from a man in his late teens or twenties with Graves disease. Donor details come from another sample of the same person, matched by shared clones. The chain employs TRBV27 and TRBJ2-7; TRBD2 fits 9 bases in the junction. The CDR3: CALMEFGGRAYEQYF. The sequence in DNA is TGTGCCCTCATGGAGTTCGGCGGGAGGGCCTACGAGCAGTACTTC.